Presented here are 2 T cell receptor beta chains from one specimen sequenced in a study of cytomegalovirus exposure and HLA in healthy donors. Produced via immunoSEQ multiplex PCR; TCRdb's table is partial and in-frame only. This sample has about 180,000 clones, with 85% found just once. Sequenced: PBMCs. These receptors were obtained from a man aged 18 to 29 in good health and CMV-seropositive.

In this sample, this clone turned up a few times. V and J are TRBV28 and TRBJ1-2; D ambiguous. Germline lookup yields CDR1 MDHEN and CDR2 SYDVKM. The CDR3 spans 12 residues. The ends were cut back, 8 bases at V and 7 bases at J, with 14 bases in the middle. DNA of the CDR3: TGTGCCAGCGGAACTTCTGGGAGTGGCTACACCTTC. It translates to CASGTSGSGYTF.

The chain carries TRBV5-8 and TRBJ1-6; D is unclear. The CDR3 runs to 17 residues. CDR1 SGHTS and CDR2 YDEGEE come from the germline V gene. Trimming left V 0 bases short and J 0 bases short, with 10 bases between. CDR3 nucleotides: TGTGCCAGCAGCTTGGCCGGGAAAAGCTCCTATAATTCACCCCTCCACTTT. Encoded protein: CASSLAGKSSYNSPLHF.